This entry concerns a single TCR beta chain. V was trimmed by 2 bases and J by 2 bases, leaving 10 bases between them. CDR1 is GTSNPN and CDR2 is SVGIG in the germline V gene (reference sequence). The CDR3 has 13 amino acids. The data originate from a study of cytomegalovirus exposure and HLA in healthy donors. TCRdb keeps only in-frame clones here, not all; method: immunoSEQ multiplex PCR. The sample lists under 200,000 clones, 84% seen once, with around 6.7% in the top ten. It was the roughly 130-subject validation cohort, separate from the approximately 670-subject first cohort, to which the donors belonged.

This clonotype originated in a man aged 18 to 29 in good health and CMV-seropositive. V gene TRBV30 combines with J gene TRBJ2-7, with D tentatively TRBD2 (6 bases). The sample was PBMCs. CDR3 residues: CAWSPPGAYEQYF. The CDR3, as DNA: TGTGCCTGGAGTCCCCCGGGGGCCTACGAGCAGTACTTC.